Here is one TCR beta chain with its context. V gave up 7 bases and J gave up 0 bases, with 15 bases separating them. The CDR3 totals 15 residues. The germline V gene has CDR1 SNHLY and CDR2 FYNNEI. The entry originates in a study of blood T cell repertoires in COVID-19. Across the study: Nucleic acid was either cDNA or gDNA, and it came from T cells, B-cell-depleted T cells, or PBMCs.

Per the authors' pipeline: Reference gene primer amplification gave nucleated cell count estimates. The protocol was immunoSEQ multiplex PCR, while the TCRdb copy is restricted to in-frame clones and leaves out a portion. Clone size and V and J calls were adopted from that table, with D and trimming inferred from the DNA. The data show 300,000 to 350,000 clones, with roughly 85% seen just once and 2.2% held by the top ten. This receptor was obtained from a man aged 30 to 45 who had recovered from COVID-19. The chain links TRBV2 to TRBJ1-1; D remains ambiguous. Sequenced: PBMCs or T cells enriched from blood (not recorded which). The CDR3 loop is CASTGQTVMNTEAFF. CDR3 DNA: TGTGCCAGCACGGGTCAGACGGTTATGAACACTGAAGCTTTCTTT.